These 20 T cell receptor beta chains came from one sample sequenced in a study of T cell responses to AZD1222 COVID-19 vaccine. TCRdb keeps only in-frame clones here, not all; method: immunoSEQ multiplex PCR. In the table there are over 150,000 clones, less than 95% of which are singletons. The sequencing here drew on peripheral blood, taken on day 0 of AZD1222 vaccination. The receptors shown here come from an adult in good health.

The chain couples TRBV5-6 to TRBJ1-3; perhaps TRBD1 as D (5 bases). Trimming stripped 5 bases from V and 0 bases from J, with 12 bases between. This CDR3 contains 15 residues. Germline V lookup: CDR1 SGHDT, CDR2 YYEEEE. Here the CDR3 DNA reads TGTGCCAGCAGTTCAACCGGGGCCTCTGGAAACACCATATATTTT. This translates into CASSSTGASGNTIYF.

Remarks on this clone: Different DNA sequences within this sample yield the same CDR3. V usage is TRBV28 and J usage is TRBJ1-2; D is possibly TRBD1 (5 bases). Germline V gene sequence: CDR1 MDHEN, CDR2 SYDVKM. The length of the CDR3 is 12 residues. V was clipped by 1 base and J by 7 bases, with 7 bases between them. CDR3: CASSLSQGGYTF. In DNA form, the CDR3 reads TGTGCCAGCAGTTTATCCCAGGGTGGCTACACCTTC.

V usage is TRBV15 and J usage is TRBJ2-7; 13 nucleotides match TRBD2. The germline gives CDR1 LNHNV, CDR2 YYDKDF (reference sequence). CDR3 length: 14 amino acids. V shed 4 bases, J shed 7 bases, and the junction held 4 bases outside the gene matches. The CDR3 DNA is TGTGCCACCAGCAAATCGGGACTAGCGGGGGAGCAGTACTTC. It is translated as CATSKSGLAGEQYF.

The rearrangement joins TRBV6-1 to TRBJ1-1, with no clear D. V dropped 2 bases and J dropped 0 bases, with 7 bases sitting between them. The CDR3 extends over 14 amino acids. Looked up from germline, CDR1 is MNHNS and CDR2 is SASEGT. The CDR3 loop reads CASSEWWMNTEAFF. For the CDR3, the DNA is TGTGCCAGCAGTGAATGGTGGATGAACACTGAAGCTTTCTTT.

The chain uses TRBV4-3 and TRBJ2-2; D is tentatively TRBD1 or TRBD2 (6 bases each). This CDR3 region has 20 residues. Germline V lookup: CDR1 LGHNA, CDR2 YSLEER. V gave up 0 bases and J gave up 5 bases, with 25 bases separating them. CDR3 nucleotides: TGCGCCAGCAGCCAAGAGGGGCAGGGGTTGTGGCAGGGAGGTACCGGGGAGCTGTTTTTT. Protein: CASSQEGQGLWQGGTGELFF.

This clone was observed a few times. This chain links TRBV7-9 with TRBJ2-5, with 10 nucleotides matching TRBD1. This CDR3 is 16 amino acids long. Germline CDR1 SEHNR, CDR2 FQNEAQ (reference sequence). Germline trimming cut 7 bases from V and 5 bases from J; bases unmatched to any gene: 13. The DNA for the CDR3 is TGTGCCAGCACCCTAGCTTTGGACAGGGGGTTGGAGACCCAGTACTTC. Protein sequence: CASTLALDRGLETQYF. Full variable domain (missing parts from reference TRBV7-9 and TRBJ2-5): DTGVSQNPRHKITKRGQNVTFRCDPISEHNRLYWYRQTLGQGPEFLTYFQNEAQLEKSRLLSDRFSAERPKGSFSTLEIQRTEQGDSAMYLCASTLALDRGLETQYFGPGTRLLVL.

The chain uses TRBV27 and TRBJ1-3; unclear D gene. Germline assignment: CDR1 MNHEY and CDR2 SMNVEV (reference sequence). V lost 6 bases and J 0 bases, leaving 15 bases between the germline ends. The CDR3 totals 16 residues. The CDR3 DNA reads as TGTGCCAGCAGCCCTGGTCCTATAGTCTCTGGAAACACCATATATTTT. It encodes CASSPGPIVSGNTIYF.

V usage is TRBV3-1 (or the pseudogene TRBV3-2) and J usage is TRBJ1-2, with no clear D. The V and J ends lost 1 base and 8 bases respectively, with 20 bases between them. This CDR3 comprises 16 residues. In germline, CDR1 is LGHDT, CDR2 YNNKEL (reference sequence). DNA for the CDR3: TGTGCCAGCAGCCAAGGTATAGGCCTTCGGGGTTTGGGCTACACCTTC. Translating it yields CASSQGIGLRGLGYTF.

The rearrangement uses TRBV5-4 and TRBJ2-7, with TRBD2 matching over 11 bases. The germline gives CDR1 SGHNT, CDR2 YYREEE (reference sequence). This CDR3 comprises 15 residues. V shed 3 bases, J shed 2 bases, and the junction held 4 bases outside the gene matches. The CDR3 DNA reads TGTGCCAGCAGCTCCCAGACTAGCGGGGCCTACGAGCAGTACTTC. It specifies CASSSQTSGAYEQYF.

The V and J genes are TRBV27 and TRBJ1-1; 7 bases align to TRBD1. The CDR3 contains 15 residues. V lost 8 bases, J lost 0 bases, and 9 bases stayed unmatched. The germline V gene has CDR1 MNHEY and CDR2 SMNVEV (reference sequence). CDR3 region: CASSLGTAMNTEAFF. The CDR3 bases are TGTGCCAGCTCCTTGGGGACAGCTATGAACACTGAAGCTTTCTTT.

The chain combines TRBV11-2 with TRBJ1-2; D uncertain. CDR1 is SGHAT, CDR2 FQNNGV, per germline. V lost 1 base and J 4 bases, leaving 7 bases between the germline ends. This CDR3 is built from 13 residues. The CDR3 coding sequence is TGTGCCAGCAGCTTAGTAACGGGCTATGGCTACACCTTC. Translation gives CASSLVTGYGYTF.

This sequence joins TRBV13 and TRBJ1-1; D might be TRBD1 (5 bases). The V and J ends lost 1 base and 1 base respectively, with 7 bases between them. The germline CDR1 and CDR2 sequences are PRHDT and FYEKMQ (reference sequence). The CDR3 length is 14 residues. Written as DNA, the CDR3 is TGTGCCAGCAGCTTAGAAGGGGAGAACACTGAAGCTTTCTTT. Its translation is CASSLEGENTEAFF. Full variable domain (outside the CDR3, taken from reference TRBV13 and TRBJ1-1): AAGVIQSPRHLIKEKRETATLKCYPIPRHDTVYWYQQGPGQDPQFLISFYEKMQSDKGSIPDRFSAQQFSDYHSELNMSSLELGDSALYFCASSLEGENTEAFFGQGTRLTVV.

The chain combines TRBV7-9 with TRBJ2-1, with a weak D call TRBD1 (6 bases). V dropped 7 bases and J dropped 15 bases, with 19 bases sitting between them. Germline lookup yields CDR1 SEHNR and CDR2 FQNEAQ (reference sequence). The CDR3 length is 12 residues. CDR3 nucleotides: TGTGCCAGCAACCCAACAGGGAGAAGGTCGTTCTTC. Translation gives CASNPTGRRSFF. Full variable domain (missing parts from reference TRBV7-9 and TRBJ2-1): DTGVSQNPRHKITKRGQNVTFRCDPISEHNRLYWYRQTLGQGPEFLTYFQNEAQLEKSRLLSDRFSAERPKGSFSTLEIQRTEQGDSAMYLCASNPTGRRSFFGPGTRLTVL.

This clone was counted between two and nine times. The chain uses TRBV23-1 and TRBJ1-1, with TRBD1 matching 9 bases. TRBV23-1 is an ORF for which the function is uncertain. The CDR3 is 17 amino acids. V shed 8 bases, J shed 3 bases, and the junction held 16 bases outside the gene matches. The CDR3 loop is CASPTGGEAVLYTEAFF. CDR3 coding DNA: TGCGCCAGCCCAACAGGGGGCGAGGCCGTGCTATACACTGAAGCTTTCTTT.

The chain has TRBV19 and TRBJ1-5; D ambiguous. CDR1 and CDR2 (germline): LNHDA, SQIVND (reference sequence). V was shortened by 6 bases and J by 0 bases, with 9 bases between the two germline ends. The CDR3 has 14 amino acids. The CDR3 region is CASREGNSNQPQHF. DNA of the CDR3: TGTGCCAGTAGGGAGGGAAATAGCAATCAGCCCCAGCATTTT.

The rearrangement joins TRBV11-2 to TRBJ2-1, with 8 bases fitting TRBD2. J was trimmed by 4 bases and V by 4 bases; bases with no gene match: 12. The CDR3 runs 17 residues. Germline CDR1 and CDR2: SGHAT and FQNNGV. The CDR3 loop reads CASSSVLRGVPYNEQFF. DNA of the CDR3: TGTGCCAGCAGCTCCGTCTTGCGGGGGGTTCCTTACAATGAGCAGTTCTTC.

This clone occurred once. The rearrangement links TRBV7-2 to TRBJ1-4, with no clear D. Trimming removed 5 bases at V and 6 bases at J, with 13 bases between. The CDR3 extends over 14 amino acids. Germline CDR1 is SGHTA and CDR2 is FQGNSA. This CDR3 is CASSPQRGHEKLFF. The CDR3, as DNA: TGTGCCAGCAGCCCCCAACGAGGGCATGAAAAACTGTTTTTT.

The chain joins TRBV4-1 to TRBJ2-6; no clear D. Germline V gene data show CDR1 as MGHRA and CDR2 as YSYEKL. The V end lost 2 bases, the J end lost 4 bases, and 12 bases lay between the germline ends. The CDR3 totals 16 residues. The CDR3 region has the DNA TGCGCCAGCAGCCAACAGGTCGGCGTAGGGGCCAACGTCCTGACTTTC. Translation: CASSQQVGVGANVLTF.

The chain joins TRBV28 to TRBJ1-2; D call uncertain. The CDR3 contains 12 residues. In germline, CDR1 is MDHEN, CDR2 SYDVKM. Trimming took 6 bases from V and 4 from J, leaving 9 bases between them. CDR3 nucleotide sequence: TGTGCCAGCAGGGTCGGACGCTATGGCTACACCTTC. Encoded protein: CASRVGRYGYTF.

The rearrangement joins TRBV7-3 to TRBJ2-1, with D possibly being TRBD1 or TRBD2 (6 bases each). This CDR3 region has 15 residues. The germline gives CDR1 SGHTA, CDR2 FQGTGA. The germline V and J ends were trimmed by 1 base and 9 bases, with 16 bases remaining between them. The CDR3 DNA follows: TGTGCCAGCAGCTTAAGTTCTGGGGGGCAGGGTGAGCAGTTCTTC. Its protein is CASSLSSGGQGEQFF. The full variable domain, its missing parts supplied by reference TRBV7-3 and TRBJ2-1, is GAGVSQTPSNKVTEKGKYVELRCDPISGHTALYWYRQSLGQGPEFLIYFQGTGAADDSGLPNDRFFAVRPEGSVSTLKIQRTERGDSAVYLCASSLSSGGQGEQFFGPGTRLTVL.